The TCR beta chain described here comes from a study of naive and memory T cell subsets. Findings and limits, study-wide: RNA-based TCR counts may shift with T cell activation and differentiation.

Both TRBC1 and TRBC2 were covered by a beta constant-region primer of two equimolar oligonucleotides. Ligation attached a single-stranded oligonucleotide with a 12-nucleotide UMI and the SP2 primer to the cDNA 3' end. Nested alpha and beta constant-region primers with the SP2 primer drove four PCR rounds on ligated cDNA. TCRdb re-derived calls from the UMI-ligation and nested PCR reads in MiXCR, one entry per CDR3 protein. Of more than 4,000 distinct CDR3 sequences listed, around 6.9% are singletons. This clonotype was observed many times. Its antigen remains unknown. This CDR3 spans 16 amino acids. Germline CDR1 DFQATT, CDR2 SNEGSKA (reference sequence). V lost 3 bases and J lost 3; bases outside the gene matches: 12. CD4+ T cell IFNgamma after overnight CMV lysate exposure gave donor CMV status.

The V gene is TRBV20-1, the J gene TRBJ2-5; TRBD2 aligns across 8 bases. What was sequenced was CD4+ TEMRA cells from blood. Regarding subset: effector memory re-expressing CD45RA, CD45RA+ CD27-. This TCR was recovered from a human donor in good health. The CDR3 bases are TGCAGTGCTAGTGACCAGGGACTAGTCTGGAAAGAGACCCAGTACTTC. Translating it yields CSASDQGLVWKETQYF.